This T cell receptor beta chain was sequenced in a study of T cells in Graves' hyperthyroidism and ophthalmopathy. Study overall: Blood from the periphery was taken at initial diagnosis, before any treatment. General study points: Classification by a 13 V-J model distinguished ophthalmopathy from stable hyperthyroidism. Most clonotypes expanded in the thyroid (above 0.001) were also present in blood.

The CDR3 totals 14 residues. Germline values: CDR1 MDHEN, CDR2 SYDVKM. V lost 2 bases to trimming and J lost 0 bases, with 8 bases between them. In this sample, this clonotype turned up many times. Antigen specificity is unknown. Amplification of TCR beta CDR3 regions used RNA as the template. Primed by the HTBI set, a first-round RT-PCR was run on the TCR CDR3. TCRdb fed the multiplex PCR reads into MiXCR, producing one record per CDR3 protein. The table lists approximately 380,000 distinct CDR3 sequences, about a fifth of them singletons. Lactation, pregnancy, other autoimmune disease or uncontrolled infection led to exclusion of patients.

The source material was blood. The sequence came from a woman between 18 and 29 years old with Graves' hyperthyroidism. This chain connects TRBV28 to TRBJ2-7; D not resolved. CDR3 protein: CASSLVGNSYEQYF. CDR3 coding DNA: TGTGCCAGCAGTTTAGTAGGGAACTCCTACGAGCAGTACTTC. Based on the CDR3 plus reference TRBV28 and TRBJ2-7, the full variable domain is DVKVTQSSRYLVKRTGEKVFLECVQDMDHENMFWYRQDPGLGLRLIYFSYDVKMKEKGDIPEGYSVSREKKERFSLILESASTNQTSMYLCASSLVGNSYEQYFGPGTRLTVT.